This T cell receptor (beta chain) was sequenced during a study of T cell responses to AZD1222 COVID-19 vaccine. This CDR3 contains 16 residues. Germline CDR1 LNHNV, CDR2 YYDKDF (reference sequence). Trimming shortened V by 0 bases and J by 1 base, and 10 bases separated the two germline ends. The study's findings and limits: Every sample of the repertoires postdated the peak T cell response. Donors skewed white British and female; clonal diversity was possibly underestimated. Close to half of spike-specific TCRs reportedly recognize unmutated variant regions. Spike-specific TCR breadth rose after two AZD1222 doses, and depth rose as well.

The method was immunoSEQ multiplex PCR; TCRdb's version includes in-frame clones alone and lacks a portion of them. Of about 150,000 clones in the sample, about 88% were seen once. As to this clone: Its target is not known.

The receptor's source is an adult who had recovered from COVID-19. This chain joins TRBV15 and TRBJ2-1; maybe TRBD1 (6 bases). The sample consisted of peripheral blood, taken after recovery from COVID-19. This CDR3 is CATSRDRDNSYNEQFF. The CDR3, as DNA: TGTGCCACCAGCAGAGATCGGGACAATTCCTACAATGAGCAGTTCTTC.